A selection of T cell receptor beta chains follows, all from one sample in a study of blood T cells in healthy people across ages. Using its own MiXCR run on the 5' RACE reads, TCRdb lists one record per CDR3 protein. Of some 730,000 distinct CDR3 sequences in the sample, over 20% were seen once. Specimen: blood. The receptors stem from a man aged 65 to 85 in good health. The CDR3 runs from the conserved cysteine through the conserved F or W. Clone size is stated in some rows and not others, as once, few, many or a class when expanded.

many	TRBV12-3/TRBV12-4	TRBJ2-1	CASLRGRAYNEQFF
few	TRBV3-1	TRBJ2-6	CASSQEYGSVSGANVLTF
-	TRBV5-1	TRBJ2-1	CASSLGDYSYNEQFF
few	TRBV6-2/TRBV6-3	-	CASSPDRGREQFF
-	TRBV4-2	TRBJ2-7	CASSQDPPRGALSYEQYF
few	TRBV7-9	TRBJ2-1	CASSLPGTGRYNEQFF
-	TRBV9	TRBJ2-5	CASSVGSHPKYQETQYF
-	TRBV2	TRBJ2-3	CASKKDSDTQYF
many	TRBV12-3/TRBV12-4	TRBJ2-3	CASRPTSGRSTDTQYF
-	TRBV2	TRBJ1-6	CARQGGNSPLHF
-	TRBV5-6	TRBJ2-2	CTSTTGANTGELFF
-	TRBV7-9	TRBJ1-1	CASSSRSRGTEAFF
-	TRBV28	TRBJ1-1	CASIKPLGTEAFF
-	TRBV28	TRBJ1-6	CASSSPTGEGSPLHF
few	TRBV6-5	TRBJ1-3	CASSYSQGKAGNTIYF
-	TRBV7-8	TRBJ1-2	CASSLDKGSWGYTF
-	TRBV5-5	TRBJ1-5	CASSFFLDSNQPQHF